Each of the 25 T cell receptor beta chains below was sequenced from the same sample in a study of monozygotic twins with inflammatory bowel disease. From the 5' RACE reads, TCRdb lists one entry per CDR3 protein and no DNA. Its table records approximately 400,000 distinct CDR3 sequences. Sequencing was done on a sample of blood. These receptors all come from a human donor with ulcerative colitis or Crohn's disease, or a healthy co-twin of an affected twin (not recorded which).

The chain recombines TRBV29-1 with TRBJ2-7; the D gene TCRdb calls, TRBD1, cannot be checked with no DNA. This CDR3 spans 17 amino acids. Germline CDR1 reads SQVTM; CDR2 reads ANQGSEA. CDR3 in amino acids: CSVVSYFGSLPRYEQYF.

The chain's CDR3 is CAISAGEQETQYF. The chain carries TRBV10-3 and TRBJ2-5. The germline gives CDR1 ENHRY, CDR2 SYGVKD. The CDR3 has 13 amino acids.

V and J are TRBV20-1 and TRBJ2-3; TCRdb picks TRBD1, but there is no DNA to check that call. The CDR3 extends over 14 amino acids. Looked up from germline, CDR1 is DFQATT and CDR2 is SNEGSKA (reference sequence). The CDR3 sequence: CSASPFYGSDTQYF.

This sequence joins TRBV28 and TRBJ2-1; absent DNA, TCRdb's TRBD1 call cannot be checked. The CDR3 contains 15 residues. Looked up from germline, CDR1 is MDHEN and CDR2 is SYDVKM. CDR3 region: CASSLTGTGLTEQFF.

The chain carries TRBV14 and TRBJ1-4. From germline, CDR1 is SGHDN and CDR2 FVKESK. This CDR3 has 13 amino acids. This CDR3 is CASSLKWDEKLFF.

The V call is TRBV10-3, the J call TRBJ2-1; without DNA, the TCRdb call of TRBD2 cannot be checked. The CDR3 covers 16 residues. In germline, CDR1 is ENHRY, CDR2 SYGVKD. CDR3 region: CAISAVVAGEGDEQFF.

This chain links TRBV7-2 with TRBJ2-3; the TRBD2 assignment by TCRdb is unverifiable without DNA. This CDR3 has 16 amino acids. Germline V gene lookup returns CDR1 SGHTA and CDR2 FQGNSA. The chain's CDR3 is CASSLSSGRSTDTQYF.

The chain employs TRBV27 and TRBJ2-7. Germline V CDR1 and CDR2: MNHEY, SMNVEV (reference sequence). The CDR3 totals 15 residues. The CDR3 protein is CASSLSRHVVWEQYF.

This chain uses TRBV10-3 with TRBJ2-2; the D gene TCRdb calls, TRBD2, cannot be checked with no DNA. This CDR3 has 14 amino acids. The germline V gene has CDR1 ENHRY and CDR2 SYGVKD. Here the CDR3 reads CAIRLAGGSGELFF.

The rearrangement links TRBV6-2 or TRBV6-3 to TRBJ2-7; TCRdb's assignment of TRBD1 cannot be checked, as there is no DNA. Germline CDR1 is MNHEY and CDR2 is SVGEGT. The length of the CDR3 is 13 residues. The CDR3 here is CASRELGASEQYF.

The V call is TRBV7-9, the J call TRBJ1-1; TCRdb indicates TRBD1, and absent DNA this call remains unverified. CDR1 and CDR2 from the germline V gene are SEHNR and FQNEAQ (reference sequence). CDR3 length equals 16 residues. CDR3 residues: CASSLAPPRDRDEAFF. The complete variable domain, with remaining parts taken from reference TRBV7-9 and TRBJ1-1, reads DTGVSQNPRHKITKRGQNVTFRCDPISEHNRLYWYRQTLGQGPEFLTYFQNEAQLEKSRLLSDRFSAERPKGSFSTLEIQRTEQGDSAMYLCASSLAPPRDRDEAFFGQGTRLTVV.

The chain employs TRBV15 and TRBJ2-5; TCRdb indicates TRBD2, and absent DNA this call remains unverified. This CDR3 has 19 amino acids. Germline CDR1 is LNHNV and CDR2 is YYDKDF (reference sequence). This CDR3 reads CATSRDGLAGVLGEETQYF.

The chain uses TRBV7-9 and TRBJ1-1. In germline, CDR1 is SEHNR, CDR2 FQNEAQ (reference sequence). The CDR3 is made up of 13 amino acids. The CDR3 here is CASSLDLETEAFF.

The gene calls are TRBV29-1 and TRBJ2-5; the TRBD2 assignment by TCRdb is unverifiable without DNA. This CDR3 spans 14 amino acids. Germline V lookup: CDR1 SQVTM, CDR2 ANQGSEA. CDR3: CSAGLGGPQETQYF.

The chain is built from TRBV29-1 and TRBJ1-3. The germline V gene has CDR1 SQVTM and CDR2 ANQGSEA. The CDR3 sequence is 13 residues long. CDR3 amino acids: CSVDKGCGNTIYF.

The rearrangement links TRBV12-3 or TRBV12-4 to TRBJ2-2; TCRdb's D call, TRBD1, is unchecked because there is no DNA. The CDR3 is 13 amino acids. CDR3: CASSLPGPGELFF.

The rearrangement links TRBV5-4 to TRBJ2-3; lacking DNA, the TRBD1 call made by TCRdb goes unchecked. Germline V gene data show CDR1 as SGHNT and CDR2 as YYREEE (reference sequence). This CDR3 contains 13 residues. The CDR3: CASGDTDTDTQYF.

CDR3 amino acids: CAWTDGTANNEQFF. The chain recombines TRBV30 with TRBJ2-1. The germline V gene encodes CDR1 GTSNPN and CDR2 SVGIG (reference sequence). The CDR3 length is 14 residues.

The rearrangement links TRBV2 to TRBJ2-2; the TCRdb D gene call, TRBD1, has no DNA to confirm it. CDR1 is SNHLY, CDR2 FYNNEI, per germline. The CDR3 sequence is 16 residues long. CDR3 sequence reads: CASSASGTVDTGELFF.

The V call is TRBV29-1, the J call TRBJ1-5; there is no DNA to check the TCRdb D call of TRBD1. The CDR3 is 13 amino acids. Germline loops: CDR1 SQVTM, CDR2 ANQGSEA. The CDR3 loop reads CSVEERGSSTQHF.

The chain carries TRBV18 and TRBJ1-1; TCRdb picks TRBD1, but there is no DNA to check that call. CDR3 length equals 14 residues. From germline, CDR1 is KGHSH and CDR2 LQKENI. The CDR3 loop is CASSPDIRQGATFF.

The chain recombines TRBV6-1 with TRBJ2-7; TCRdb's D gene call, TRBD2, goes unchecked for lack of DNA. This CDR3 has 15 residues. Germline V lookup: CDR1 MNHNS, CDR2 SASEGT. CDR3 loop: CASSQGLASTYEQYF.

The chain recombines TRBV5-6 with TRBJ2-5; absent DNA, TCRdb's TRBD2 call cannot be checked. Germline V gene lookup returns CDR1 SGHDT and CDR2 YYEEEE. The CDR3 sequence is 16 residues long. CDR3 sequence: CASSLWYGGRRETQYF.

This CDR3 is CASSLLGRDTQYF. The rearrangement links TRBV7-2 to TRBJ2-3. This CDR3 has 13 residues. CDR1 and CDR2 from the germline V gene are SGHTA and FQGNSA. Combining the CDR3 with reference TRBV7-2 and TRBJ2-3 gives the whole variable domain GAGVSQSPSNKVTEKGKDVELRCDPISGHTALYWYRQSLGQGLEFLIYFQGNSAPDKSGLPSDRFSAERTGGSVSTLTIQRTQQEDSAVYLCASSLLGRDTQYFGPGTRLTVL.

The chain uses TRBV6-1 and TRBJ1-2; TCRdb lists TRBD1, though no DNA is available to test this call. The CDR3 consists of 17 residues. Germline CDR1 is MNHNS and CDR2 is SASEGT. The CDR3 loop is CASSESGQGRRPYGYTF.